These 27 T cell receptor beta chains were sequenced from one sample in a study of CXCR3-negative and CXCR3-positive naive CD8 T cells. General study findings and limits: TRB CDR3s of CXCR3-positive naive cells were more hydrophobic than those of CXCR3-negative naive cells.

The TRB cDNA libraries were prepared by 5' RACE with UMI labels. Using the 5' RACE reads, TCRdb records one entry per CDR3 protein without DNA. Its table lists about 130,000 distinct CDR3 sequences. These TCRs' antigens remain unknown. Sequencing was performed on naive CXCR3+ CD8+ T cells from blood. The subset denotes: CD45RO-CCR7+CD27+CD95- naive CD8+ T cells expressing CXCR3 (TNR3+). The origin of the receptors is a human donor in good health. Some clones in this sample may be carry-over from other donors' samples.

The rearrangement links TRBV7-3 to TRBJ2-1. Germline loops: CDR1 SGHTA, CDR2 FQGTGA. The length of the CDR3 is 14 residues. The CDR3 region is CASSSRDSYNEQFF.

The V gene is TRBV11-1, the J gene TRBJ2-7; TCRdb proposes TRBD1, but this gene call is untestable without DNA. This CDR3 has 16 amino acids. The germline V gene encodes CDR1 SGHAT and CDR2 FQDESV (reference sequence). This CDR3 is CASRNLGDSRSHEQYF.

The CDR3 protein is CASSTASGRSDGELFF. This chain uses TRBV4-1 with TRBJ2-2; the D gene TCRdb calls, TRBD2, cannot be checked with no DNA. CDR3 length equals 16 residues. The V gene's germline CDR1 is MGHRA and CDR2 YSYEKL.

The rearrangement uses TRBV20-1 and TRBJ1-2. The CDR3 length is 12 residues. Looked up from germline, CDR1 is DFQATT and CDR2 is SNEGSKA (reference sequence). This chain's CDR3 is CSASGGGYGYTF.

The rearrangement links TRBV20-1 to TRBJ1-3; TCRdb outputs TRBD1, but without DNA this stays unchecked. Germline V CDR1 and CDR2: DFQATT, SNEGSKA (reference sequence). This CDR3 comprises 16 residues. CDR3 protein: CSAGGWGEEAGNTIYF.

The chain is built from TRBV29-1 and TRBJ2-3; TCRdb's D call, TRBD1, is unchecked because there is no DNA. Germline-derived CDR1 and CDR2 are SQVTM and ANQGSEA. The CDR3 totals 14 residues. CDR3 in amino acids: CSVEDRGLTDTQYF.

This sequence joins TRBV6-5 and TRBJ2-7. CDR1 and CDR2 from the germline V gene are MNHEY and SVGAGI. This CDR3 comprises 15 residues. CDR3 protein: CASSYATTTTYEQYF.

The CDR3 is CSASQGDGTEAFF. V usage is TRBV20-1 and J usage is TRBJ1-1; TCRdb calls TRBD1, which cannot be checked without DNA. The CDR3 loop spans 13 amino acids. The germline V gene has CDR1 DFQATT and CDR2 SNEGSKA (reference sequence).

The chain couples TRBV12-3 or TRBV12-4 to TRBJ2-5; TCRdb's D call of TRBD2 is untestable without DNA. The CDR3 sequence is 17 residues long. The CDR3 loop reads CASSLLAGVNLQETQYF.

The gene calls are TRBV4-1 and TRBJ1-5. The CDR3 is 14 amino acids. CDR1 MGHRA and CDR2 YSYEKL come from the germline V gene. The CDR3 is CASSQEIEVQPQHF.

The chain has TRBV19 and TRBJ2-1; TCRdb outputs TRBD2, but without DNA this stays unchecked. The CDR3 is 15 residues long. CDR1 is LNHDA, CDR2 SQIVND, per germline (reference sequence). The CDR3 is CASSFLYGLDNEQFF.

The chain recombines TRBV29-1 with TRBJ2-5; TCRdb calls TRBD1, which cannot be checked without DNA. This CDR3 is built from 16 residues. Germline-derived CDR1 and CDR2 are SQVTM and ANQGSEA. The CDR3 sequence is CSVLLAGTGGTETQYF.

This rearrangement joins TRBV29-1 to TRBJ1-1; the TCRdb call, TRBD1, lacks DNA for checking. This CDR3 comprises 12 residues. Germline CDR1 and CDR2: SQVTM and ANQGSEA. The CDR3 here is CSATGGDTEAFF.

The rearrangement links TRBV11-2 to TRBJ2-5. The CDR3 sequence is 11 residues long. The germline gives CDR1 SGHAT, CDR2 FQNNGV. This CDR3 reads CASRMGETQYF.

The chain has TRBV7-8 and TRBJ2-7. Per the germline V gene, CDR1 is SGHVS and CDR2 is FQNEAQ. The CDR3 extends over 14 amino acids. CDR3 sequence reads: CARSLGYLNYEQYF.

CDR3 residues: CASSGGGPGSPLHF. The chain combines TRBV9 with TRBJ1-6. Germline V CDR1 and CDR2: SGDLS, YYNGEE. The CDR3 has 14 residues.

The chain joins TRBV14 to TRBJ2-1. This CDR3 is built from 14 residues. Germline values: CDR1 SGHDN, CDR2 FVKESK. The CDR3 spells CASKTSSSYNEQFF.

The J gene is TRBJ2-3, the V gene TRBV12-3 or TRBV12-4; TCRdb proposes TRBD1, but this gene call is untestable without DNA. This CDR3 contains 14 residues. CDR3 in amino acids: CASSPYRVRDTQYF.

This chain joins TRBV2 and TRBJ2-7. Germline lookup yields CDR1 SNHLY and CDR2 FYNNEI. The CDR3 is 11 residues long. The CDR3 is CASSEQYEQYF.

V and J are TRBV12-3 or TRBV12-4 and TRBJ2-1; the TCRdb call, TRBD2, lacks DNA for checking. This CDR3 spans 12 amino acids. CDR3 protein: CASWGGYNEQFF.

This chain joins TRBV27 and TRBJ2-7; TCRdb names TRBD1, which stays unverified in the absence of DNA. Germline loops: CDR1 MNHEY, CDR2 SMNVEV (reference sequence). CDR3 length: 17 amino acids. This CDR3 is CASSLPHGTFPDYEQYF.

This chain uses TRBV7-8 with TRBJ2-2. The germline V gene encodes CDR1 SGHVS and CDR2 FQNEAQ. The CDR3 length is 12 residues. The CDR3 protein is CASSLGLWELFF. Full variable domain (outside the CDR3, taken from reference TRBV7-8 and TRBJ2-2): GAGVSQSPRYKVAKRGQDVALRCDPISGHVSLFWYQQALGQGPEFLTYFQNEAQLDKSGLPSDRFFAERPEGSVSTLKIQRTQQEDSAVYLCASSLGLWELFFGEGSRLTVL.

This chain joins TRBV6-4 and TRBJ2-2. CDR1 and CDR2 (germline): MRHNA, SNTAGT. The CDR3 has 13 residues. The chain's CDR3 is CASSERDTGELFF.

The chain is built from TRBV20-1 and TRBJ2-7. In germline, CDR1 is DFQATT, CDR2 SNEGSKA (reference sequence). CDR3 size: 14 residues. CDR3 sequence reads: CSASSFTSDYEQYF.

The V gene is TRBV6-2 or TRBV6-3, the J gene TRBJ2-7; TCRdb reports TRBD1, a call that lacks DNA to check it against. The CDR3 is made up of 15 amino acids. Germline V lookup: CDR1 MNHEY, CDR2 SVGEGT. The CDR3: CASRATGGSSYEQYF.

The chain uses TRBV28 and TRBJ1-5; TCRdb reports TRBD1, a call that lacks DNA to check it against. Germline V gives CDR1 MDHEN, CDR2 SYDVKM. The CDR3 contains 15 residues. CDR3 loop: CASRVDDRVDQPQHF.

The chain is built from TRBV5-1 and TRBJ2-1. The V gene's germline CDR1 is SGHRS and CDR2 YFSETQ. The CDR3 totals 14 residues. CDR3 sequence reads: CASSLGTDYNEQFF.